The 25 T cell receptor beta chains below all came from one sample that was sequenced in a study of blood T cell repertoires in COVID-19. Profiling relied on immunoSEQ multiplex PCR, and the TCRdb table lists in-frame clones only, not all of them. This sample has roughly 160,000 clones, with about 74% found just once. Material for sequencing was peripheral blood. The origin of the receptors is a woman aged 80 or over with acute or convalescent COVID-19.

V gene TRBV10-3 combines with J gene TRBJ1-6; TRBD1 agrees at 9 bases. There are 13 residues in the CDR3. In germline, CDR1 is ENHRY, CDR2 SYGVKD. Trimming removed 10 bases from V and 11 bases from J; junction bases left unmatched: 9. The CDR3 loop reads CATQGQGSPPLHF. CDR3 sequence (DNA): TGTGCCACTCAAGGACAGGGGAGCCCACCCCTCCACTTT.

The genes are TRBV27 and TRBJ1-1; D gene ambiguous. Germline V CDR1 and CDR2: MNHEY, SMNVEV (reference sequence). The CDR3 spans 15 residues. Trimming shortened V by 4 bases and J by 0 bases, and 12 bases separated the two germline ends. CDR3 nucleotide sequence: TGTGCCAGCAGTTCCAACGAGGGAGTGAACACTGAAGCTTTCTTT. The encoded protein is CASSSNEGVNTEAFF.

CDR3 in amino acids: CASSQVSDGGYGYTF. The CDR3 bases are TGTGCCAGCAGCCAAGTATCGGACGGAGGCTATGGCTACACCTTC. The chain joins TRBV4-2 to TRBJ1-2; D is ambiguous. Trimming took 1 base from V and 4 from J, leaving 13 bases between them. This CDR3 is 15 amino acids long. Per the germline V gene, CDR1 is LGHNA and CDR2 is YNFKEQ.

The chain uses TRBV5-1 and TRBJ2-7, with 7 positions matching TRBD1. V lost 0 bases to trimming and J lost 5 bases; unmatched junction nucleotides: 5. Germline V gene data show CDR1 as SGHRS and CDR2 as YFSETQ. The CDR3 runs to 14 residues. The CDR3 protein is CASSLGDSWNEQYF. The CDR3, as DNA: TGCGCCAGCAGCTTGGGGGACAGCTGGAACGAGCAGTACTTC.

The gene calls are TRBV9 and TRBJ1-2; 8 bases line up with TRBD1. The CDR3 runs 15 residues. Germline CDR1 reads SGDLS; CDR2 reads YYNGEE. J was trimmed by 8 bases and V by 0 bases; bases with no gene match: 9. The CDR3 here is CASSVDPGQGDGYTF. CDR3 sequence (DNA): TGTGCCAGCAGCGTAGACCCCGGACAGGGCGACGGCTACACCTTC.

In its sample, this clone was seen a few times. CDR3 region: CATSAPAGGSSYEQYF. The CDR3 coding sequence is TGTGCCACCAGTGCCCCCGCAGGCGGGAGCTCCTACGAGCAGTACTTC. The chain recombines TRBV24-1 with TRBJ2-7; 7 bases align to TRBD2. Looked up from germline, CDR1 is KGHDR and CDR2 is SFDVKD. The CDR3 is made up of 16 amino acids. Trimming took 5 bases from V and 0 from J; bases not matched to a gene: 9.

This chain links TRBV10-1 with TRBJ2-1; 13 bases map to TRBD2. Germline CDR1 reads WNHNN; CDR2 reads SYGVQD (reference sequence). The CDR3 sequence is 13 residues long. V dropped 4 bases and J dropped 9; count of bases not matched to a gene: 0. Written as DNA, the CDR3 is TGCGCCAGCAGTGGACTAGCGGGAGGTGAGCAGTTCTTC. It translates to CASSGLAGGEQFF.

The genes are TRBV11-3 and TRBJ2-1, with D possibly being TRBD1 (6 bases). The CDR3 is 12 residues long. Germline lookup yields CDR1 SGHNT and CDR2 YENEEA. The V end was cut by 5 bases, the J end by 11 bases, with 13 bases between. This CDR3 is CASSEDRRKQFF. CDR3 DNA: TGTGCCAGCAGCGAAGACAGGCGCAAGCAGTTCTTC.

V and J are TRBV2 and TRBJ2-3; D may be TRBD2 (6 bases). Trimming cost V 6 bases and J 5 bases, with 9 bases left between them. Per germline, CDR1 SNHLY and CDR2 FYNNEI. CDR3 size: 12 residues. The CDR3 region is CASREGGDTQYF. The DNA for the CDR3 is TGTGCCAGCAGGGAGGGCGGAGATACGCAGTATTTT. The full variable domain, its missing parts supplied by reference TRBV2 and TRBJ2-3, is EPEVTQTPSHQVTQMGQEVILRCVPISNHLYFYWYRQILGQKVEFLVSFYNNEISEKSEIFDDQFSVERPDGSNFTLKIRSTKLEDSAMYFCASREGGDTQYFGPGTRLTVL.

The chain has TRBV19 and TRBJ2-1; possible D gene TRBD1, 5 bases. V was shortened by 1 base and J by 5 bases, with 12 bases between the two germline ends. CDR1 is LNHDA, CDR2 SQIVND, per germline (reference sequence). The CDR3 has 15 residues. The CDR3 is CASSIAQVNNNEQFF. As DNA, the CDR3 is TGTGCCAGTAGTATAGCACAGGTTAATAACAATGAGCAGTTCTTC. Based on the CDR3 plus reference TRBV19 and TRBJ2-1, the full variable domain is DGGITQSPKYLFRKEGQNVTLSCEQNLNHDAMYWYRQDPGQGLRLIYYSQIVNDFQKGDIAEGYSVSREKKESFPLTVTSAQKNPTAFYLCASSIAQVNNNEQFFGPGTRLTVL.

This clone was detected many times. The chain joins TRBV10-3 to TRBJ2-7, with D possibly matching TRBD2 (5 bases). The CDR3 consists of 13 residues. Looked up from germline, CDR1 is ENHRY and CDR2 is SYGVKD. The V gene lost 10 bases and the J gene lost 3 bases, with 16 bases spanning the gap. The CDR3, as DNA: TGTGCCACTTCTTCTACCGGAGGCTACGAGCAGTACTTC. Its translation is CATSSTGGYEQYF.

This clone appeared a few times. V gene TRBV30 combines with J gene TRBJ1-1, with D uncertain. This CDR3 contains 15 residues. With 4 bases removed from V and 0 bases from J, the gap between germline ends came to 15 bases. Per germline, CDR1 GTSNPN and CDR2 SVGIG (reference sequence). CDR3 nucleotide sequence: TGTGCCTGGACCCCGATGGGGAGGATGAACACTGAAGCTTTCTTT. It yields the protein CAWTPMGRMNTEAFF.

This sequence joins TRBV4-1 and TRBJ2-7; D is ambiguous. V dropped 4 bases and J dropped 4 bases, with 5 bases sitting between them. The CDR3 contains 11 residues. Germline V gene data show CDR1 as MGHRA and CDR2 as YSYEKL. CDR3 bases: TGCGCCAGCAGCCCGCTATACGAGCAGTACTTC. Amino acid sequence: CASSPLYEQYF.

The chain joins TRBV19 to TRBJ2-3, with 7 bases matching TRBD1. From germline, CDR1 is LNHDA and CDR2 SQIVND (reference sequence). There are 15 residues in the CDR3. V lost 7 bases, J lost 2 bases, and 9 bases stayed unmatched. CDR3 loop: CASTRGQLITDTQYF. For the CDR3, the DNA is TGTGCCAGTACCCGGGGACAGTTAATCACAGATACGCAGTATTTT.

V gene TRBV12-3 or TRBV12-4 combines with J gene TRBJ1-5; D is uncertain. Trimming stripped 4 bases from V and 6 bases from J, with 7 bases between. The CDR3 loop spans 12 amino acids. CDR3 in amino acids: CASSSGSQPQHF. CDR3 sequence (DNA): TGTGCCAGCAGTTCTGGGAGTCAGCCCCAGCATTTT.

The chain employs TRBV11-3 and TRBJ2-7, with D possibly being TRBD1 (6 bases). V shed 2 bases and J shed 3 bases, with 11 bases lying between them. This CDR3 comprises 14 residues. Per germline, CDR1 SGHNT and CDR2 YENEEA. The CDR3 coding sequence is TGTGCCAGCAGCTTAATGGGGGACAACTACGAGCAGTACTTC. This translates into CASSLMGDNYEQYF.

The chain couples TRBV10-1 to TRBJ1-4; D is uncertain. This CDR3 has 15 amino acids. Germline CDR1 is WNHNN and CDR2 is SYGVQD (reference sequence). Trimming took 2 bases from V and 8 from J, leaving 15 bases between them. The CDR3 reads CASSETRGEGEKLFF. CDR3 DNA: TGCGCCAGCAGTGAGACCCGGGGAGAAGGCGAAAAACTGTTTTTT.

As DNA, the CDR3 is TGTGCCATCAGAACCACAACAGGACAGGGGGGCGAGCAGTACTTC. Its protein product is CAIRTTTGQGGEQYF. The rearrangement uses TRBV10-3 and TRBJ2-7; 10 bases are shared with TRBD1. The trim removed 6 bases at V and 6 bases at J, leaving 11 bases unmatched. The CDR3 sequence is 15 residues long. Germline V gives CDR1 ENHRY, CDR2 SYGVKD.

CDR3 region: CAISSGTGDNIQYF. Written as DNA, the CDR3 is TGTGCCATCAGTTCCGGGACAGGGGACAACATTCAGTACTTC. The V gene is TRBV10-3, the J gene TRBJ2-4; TRBD1 aligns across 10 bases. The CDR3 is made up of 14 amino acids. Germline values: CDR1 ENHRY, CDR2 SYGVKD. V gave up 5 bases and J gave up 7 bases; unmatched junction bases: 5.

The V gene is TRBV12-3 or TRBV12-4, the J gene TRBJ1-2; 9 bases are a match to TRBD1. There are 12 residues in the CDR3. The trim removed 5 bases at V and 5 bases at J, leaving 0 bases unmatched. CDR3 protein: CASSGQGYGYTF. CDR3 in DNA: TGTGCCAGCAGTGGACAGGGGTATGGCTACACCTTC.

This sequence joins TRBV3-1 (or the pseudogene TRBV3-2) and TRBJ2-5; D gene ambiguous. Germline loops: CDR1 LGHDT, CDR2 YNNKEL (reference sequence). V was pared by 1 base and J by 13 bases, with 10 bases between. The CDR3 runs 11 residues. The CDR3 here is CASSQVPDMYF. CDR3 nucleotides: TGTGCCAGCAGCCAAGTTCCAGACATGTACTTC.

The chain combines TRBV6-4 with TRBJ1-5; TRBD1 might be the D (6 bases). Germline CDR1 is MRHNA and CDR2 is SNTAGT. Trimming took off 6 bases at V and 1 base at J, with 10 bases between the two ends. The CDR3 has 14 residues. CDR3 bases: TGTGCCAGCAGGACGACAGGCAGCAATCAGCCCCAGCATTTT. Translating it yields CASRTTGSNQPQHF.

The CDR3 loop reads CASSQGVREKLFF. The CDR3 DNA follows: TGTGCCAGTAGTCAGGGGGTCCGTGAAAAACTGTTTTTT. This chain links TRBV19 with TRBJ1-4; 7 bases align to TRBD1. Germline CDR1 LNHDA, CDR2 SQIVND (reference sequence). J gave up 7 bases and V 5 bases, and 4 bases lay outside the gene matches. The CDR3 runs 13 residues.

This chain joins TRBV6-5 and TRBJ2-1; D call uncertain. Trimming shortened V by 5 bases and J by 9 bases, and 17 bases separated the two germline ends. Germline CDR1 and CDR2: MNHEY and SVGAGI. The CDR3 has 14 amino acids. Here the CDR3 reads CASSNPFTAVEQFF. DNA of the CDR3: TGTGCCAGCAGTAACCCCTTTACAGCAGTTGAGCAGTTCTTC.

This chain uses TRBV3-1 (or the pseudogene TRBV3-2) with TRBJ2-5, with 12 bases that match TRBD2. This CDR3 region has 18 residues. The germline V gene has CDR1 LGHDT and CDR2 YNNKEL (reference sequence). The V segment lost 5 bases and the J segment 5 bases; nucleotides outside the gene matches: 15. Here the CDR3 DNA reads TGTGCCAGCAGCTCCCATTGGGCTAGCGGGAGGGTCGTGGAGACCCAGTACTTC. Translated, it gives CASSSHWASGRVVETQYF.